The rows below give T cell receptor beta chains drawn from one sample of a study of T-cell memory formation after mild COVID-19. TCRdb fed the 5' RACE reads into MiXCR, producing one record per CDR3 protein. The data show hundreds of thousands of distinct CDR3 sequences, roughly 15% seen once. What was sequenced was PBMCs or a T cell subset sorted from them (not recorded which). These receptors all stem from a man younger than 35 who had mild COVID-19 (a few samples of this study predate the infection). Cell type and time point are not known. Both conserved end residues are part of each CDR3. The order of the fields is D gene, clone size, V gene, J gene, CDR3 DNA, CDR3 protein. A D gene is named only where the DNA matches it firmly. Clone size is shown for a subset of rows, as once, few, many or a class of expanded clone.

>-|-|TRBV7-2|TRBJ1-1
TGTGCCAGCAGCTTAGCGATCGGAAGTAACACTGAAGCTTTCTTT
CASSLAIGSNTEAFF
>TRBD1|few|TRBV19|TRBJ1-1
TGTGCCAGTAAGACAGGGGCTCTGAACACTGAAGCTTTCTTT
CASKTGALNTEAFF
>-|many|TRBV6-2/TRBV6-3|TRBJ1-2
TGTGCCAGCAGTTACGGCTATGGCTACACCTTC
CASSYGYGYTF
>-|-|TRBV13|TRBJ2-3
TGTGCCAGCAGCCCCTGGGCCCATACGCAGTATTTT
CASSPWAHTQYF
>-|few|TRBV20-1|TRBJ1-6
TGCAGTGCTAGAGATAGGGTCTATAATTCACCCCTCCACTTT
CSARDRVYNSPLHF
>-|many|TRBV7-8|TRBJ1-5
TGTGCCAGCACCGCCCGGCGGGGTGTTGAGCAGCCCCAGCATTTT
CASTARRGVEQPQHF
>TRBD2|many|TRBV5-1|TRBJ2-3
TGCGCCAGCAGCTTGGTGGCTAGCGGGGGGGCAACCGCAGATACGCAGTATTTT
CASSLVASGGATADTQYF
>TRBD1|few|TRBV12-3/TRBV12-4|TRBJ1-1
TGTGCCAGCAGTTCCCCCCACGACAGGGGCGGCACTGAAGCTTTCTTT
CASSSPHDRGGTEAFF
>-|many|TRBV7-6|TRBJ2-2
TGTGCCAGCAGCCCCTTTATCGGGGAGCTGTTTTTT
CASSPFIGELFF
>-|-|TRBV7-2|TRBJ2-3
TGTGCCAGCAGCTTAATGGGGCCCGATACGCAGTATTTT
CASSLMGPDTQYF
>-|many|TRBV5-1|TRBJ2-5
TGCGCCAGCAGCGGGGACCAAGAGACCCAGTACTTC
CASSGDQETQYF
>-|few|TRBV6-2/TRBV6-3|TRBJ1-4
TGTGCCAGCAGCCTGACCGGGGGAAAACTGTTTTTT
CASSLTGGKLFF
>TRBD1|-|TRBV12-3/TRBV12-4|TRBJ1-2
TGTGCCAGCACTTTACTGACAGGGGGTCGTGGCTACACCTTC
CASTLLTGGRGYTF
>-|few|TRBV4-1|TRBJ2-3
TGCGCCAGCTCCAAGACGGACTCCCGCACAGATACGCAGTATTTT
CASSKTDSRTDTQYF
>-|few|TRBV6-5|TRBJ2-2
TGTGCCAGCACTGGCCTCGGGGGCGACGACACCGGGGAGCTGTTTTTT
CASTGLGGDDTGELFF
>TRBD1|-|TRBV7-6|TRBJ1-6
TGTGCCAGCAGGGGTACAGGGGGCACTTCACCCCTCCACTTT
CASRGTGGTSPLHF
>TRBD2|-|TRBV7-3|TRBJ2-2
TGTGCCAGCAGCTTGAATGGACCTAGCGGGGGCGGGGAGCTGTTTTTT
CASSLNGPSGGGELFF
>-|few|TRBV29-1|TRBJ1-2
TGCAGCGTTCCCGGGGGTTACTCCGCGGGCGGCTACACCTTC
CSVPGGYSAGGYTF
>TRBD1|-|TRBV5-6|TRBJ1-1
TGTGCCAGCAGCTTCCTTCCCGGGACAGGGGTTGGTGAAGCTTTCTTT
CASSFLPGTGVGEAFF
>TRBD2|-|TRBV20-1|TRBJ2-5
TGCAGTGCTAGGACTAGCCCAGAGACCCAGTACTTC
CSARTSPETQYF
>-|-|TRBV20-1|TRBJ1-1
TGCAGTGTTCCAGGGTTGTACACTGAAGCTTTCTTT
CSVPGLYTEAFF
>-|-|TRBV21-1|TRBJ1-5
TGTGCCAGCAGCAAAGGCGCGGGCGAGAACCATCAGCCCCAGCATTTT
CASSKGAGENHQPQHF
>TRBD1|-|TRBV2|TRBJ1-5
TGTGCCAGCAGTCCGGGACAGGGCTATGGCAATCAGCCCCAGCATTTT
CASSPGQGYGNQPQHF
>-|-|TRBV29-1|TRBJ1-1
TGCAGCGTTTCCCCTCTGAGGGGAAACACTGAAGCTTTCTTT
CSVSPLRGNTEAFF
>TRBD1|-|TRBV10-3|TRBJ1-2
TGTGCCATCCCCCGGACAGGGGCCACCTATGGCTACACCTTC
CAIPRTGATYGYTF
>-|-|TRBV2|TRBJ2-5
TGTGCCAGAGCCGGGACCAGGGAGACCCAGTACTTC
CARAGTRETQYF
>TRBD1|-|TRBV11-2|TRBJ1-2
TGTGCCAGCAGCTGGAGCACAGGGGGTAATGGCTACACCTTC
CASSWSTGGNGYTF
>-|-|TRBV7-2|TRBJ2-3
TGTGCCAGCAGCCCCAGAGGGCGGGCAGATACGCAGTATTTT
CASSPRGRADTQYF
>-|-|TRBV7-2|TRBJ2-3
TGTGCCAGCAGCCCGTACGGCCCCAGGGGATACACAGATACGCAGTATTTT
CASSPYGPRGYTDTQYF
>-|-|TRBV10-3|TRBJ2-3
TGTGCCATCAGCGACACAGGAGATACGCAGTATTTT
CAISDTGDTQYF
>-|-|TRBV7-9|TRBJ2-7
TGTGCCAGCAGCGAAACAGAGGTGGCCTACGAGCAGTACTTC
CASSETEVAYEQYF
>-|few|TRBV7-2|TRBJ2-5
TGTGCCAGCACCCATCGGACAGCCCAAGAGACCCAGTACTTC
CASTHRTAQETQYF
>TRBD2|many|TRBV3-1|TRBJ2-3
TGTGCCAGCCAACCGGGGGGGCGTGATACGCAGTATTTT
CASQPGGRDTQYF
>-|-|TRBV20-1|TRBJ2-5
TGCAGTGCTAGTCCTCAAATTCAACCTGAAGAGACCCAGTACTTC
CSASPQIQPEETQYF
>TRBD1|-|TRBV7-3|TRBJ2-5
TGTGCCAGCAGCCCGACCGGGACAGGGGAAGGGACCCAGTACTTC
CASSPTGTGEGTQYF
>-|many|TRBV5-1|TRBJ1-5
TGCGCCAGCAGCCGGGACGTCAGTCAGCCCCAGCATTTT
CASSRDVSQPQHF
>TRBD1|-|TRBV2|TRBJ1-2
TGTGCCAGCAGTGGTGACAGGGGGAATGGCTACACCTTC
CASSGDRGNGYTF
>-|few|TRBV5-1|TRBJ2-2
TGCGCCAGCAGCCGCACCGGGACGATCAACACCGGGGAGCTGTTTTTT
CASSRTGTINTGELFF
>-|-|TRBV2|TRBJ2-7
TGTGCCAGCAGTGGCAATGCCGCCTACGAGCAGTACTTC
CASSGNAAYEQYF
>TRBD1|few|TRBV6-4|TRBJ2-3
TGTGCCAGCAGTGATCGGACAGGGGGCGCAGATACGCAGTATTTT
CASSDRTGGADTQYF
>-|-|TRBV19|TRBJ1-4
TGTGCCAGTAGTGTGGTTGGACAGCTAACAACAACTAATGAAAAACTGTTTTTT
CASSVVGQLTTTNEKLFF